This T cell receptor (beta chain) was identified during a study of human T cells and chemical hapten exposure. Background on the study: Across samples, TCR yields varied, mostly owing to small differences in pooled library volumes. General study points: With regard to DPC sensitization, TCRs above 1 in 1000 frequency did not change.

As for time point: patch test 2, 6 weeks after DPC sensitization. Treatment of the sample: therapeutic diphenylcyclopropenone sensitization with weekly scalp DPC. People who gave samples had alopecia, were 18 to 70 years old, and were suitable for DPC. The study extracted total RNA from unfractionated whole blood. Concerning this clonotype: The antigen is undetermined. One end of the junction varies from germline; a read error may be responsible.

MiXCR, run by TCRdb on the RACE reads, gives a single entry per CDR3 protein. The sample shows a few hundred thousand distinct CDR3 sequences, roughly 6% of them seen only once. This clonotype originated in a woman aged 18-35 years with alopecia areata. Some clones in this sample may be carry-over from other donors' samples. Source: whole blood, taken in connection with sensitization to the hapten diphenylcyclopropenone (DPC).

The CDR3 here is CASSDVPGGAFF. CDR3 in DNA: TGTGCCAGCAGTGACGTCCCTGGCGGGGCATTCTTC. The genes are TRBV6-2 or TRBV6-3 and TRBJ2-7; D is perhaps TRBD2 (6 bases). CDR3 length: 12 residues. In germline, CDR1 is MNHEY, CDR2 SVGEGT.